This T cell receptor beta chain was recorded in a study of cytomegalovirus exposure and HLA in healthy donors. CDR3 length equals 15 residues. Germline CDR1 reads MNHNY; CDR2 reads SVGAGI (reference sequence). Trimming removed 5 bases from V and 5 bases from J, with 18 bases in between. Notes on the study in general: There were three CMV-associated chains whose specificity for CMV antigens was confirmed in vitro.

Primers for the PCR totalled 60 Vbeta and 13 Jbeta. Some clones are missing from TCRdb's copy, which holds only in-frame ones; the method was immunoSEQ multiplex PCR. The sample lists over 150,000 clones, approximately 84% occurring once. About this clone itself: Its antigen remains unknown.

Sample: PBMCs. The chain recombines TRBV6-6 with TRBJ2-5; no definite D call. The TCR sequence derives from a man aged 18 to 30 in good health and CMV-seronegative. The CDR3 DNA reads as TGTGCCAGCAGTACGGGTCGAGGAGAGTGGGAGACCCAGTACTTC. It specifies CASSTGRGEWETQYF.